The 26 T cell receptor beta chains below were found in one sample sequenced in a study of blood T cell repertoires in COVID-19. Clones were sequenced by immunoSEQ multiplex PCR, and TCRdb holds only the in-frame ones, with some missing. The sample holds 150,000 to 200,000 clones, under 80% seen once. Sequencing was done on a sample of peripheral blood. Source of these receptors: a man aged 65 to 85 with acute or convalescent COVID-19.

This clone was recorded at least ten times. The chain has TRBV28 and TRBJ1-6; D is perhaps TRBD1 (5 bases). Germline CDR1 and CDR2: MDHEN and SYDVKM. Trimming stripped 2 bases from V and 9 bases from J, with 14 bases between. CDR3 size: 15 residues. CDR3 coding DNA: TGTGCCAGCAGTTTAACAGTTGGGACTTCTTCACCCCTCCACTTT. Translated, it gives CASSLTVGTSSPLHF.

Only one count was recorded for this clone. The gene calls are TRBV7-3 and TRBJ2-3; 9 bases are a match to TRBD2. The J segment lost 3 bases and the V segment lost 5 bases, leaving 6 bases of the junction unmatched. In germline, CDR1 is SGHTA, CDR2 FQGTGA. The CDR3 contains 15 residues. In DNA, the CDR3 is TGTGCCAGCAGCGTGGGACTAGCTCCTACAGATACGCAGTATTTT. This gives the protein CASSVGLAPTDTQYF. Full variable domain (remainder filled in from reference TRBV7-3 and TRBJ2-3): GAGVSQTPSNKVTEKGKYVELRCDPISGHTALYWYRQSLGQGPEFLIYFQGTGAADDSGLPNDRFFAVRPEGSVSTLKIQRTERGDSAVYLCASSVGLAPTDTQYFGPGTRLTVL.

V gene TRBV9 combines with J gene TRBJ2-7; 13 nucleotides match TRBD2. V dropped 4 bases and J dropped 3; count of bases not matched to a gene: 4. The CDR3 is 15 residues long. Per germline, CDR1 SGDLS and CDR2 YYNGEE. CDR3 region: CASSTGTSGNYEQYF. DNA of the CDR3: TGTGCCAGCAGCACAGGGACTAGCGGGAACTACGAGCAGTACTTC.

The chain employs TRBV7-9 and TRBJ2-7, with a tentative D call TRBD1 (7 bases). This CDR3 region has 16 residues. The V gene lost 6 bases and the J gene lost 2 bases, with 20 bases spanning the gap. The germline V gene encodes CDR1 SEHNR and CDR2 FQNEAQ (reference sequence). The CDR3 spells CASRENREQGAYEQYF. Here the CDR3 DNA reads TGTGCCAGCAGGGAGAACCGGGAGCAGGGGGCCTACGAGCAGTACTTC.

This sequence joins TRBV27 and TRBJ1-5, with 10 bases lining up with TRBD1. Germline V gene sequence: CDR1 MNHEY, CDR2 SMNVEV (reference sequence). This CDR3 comprises 17 residues. The V gene end was trimmed by 6 bases and the J gene end by 3 bases; junction bases not matched to a gene: 11. The CDR3 DNA sequence: TGTGCCAGCAGATCTTACACCGGGACAGGGGACAATCAGCCCCAGCATTTT. Protein product: CASRSYTGTGDNQPQHF.

The genes are TRBV6-5 and TRBJ2-5; the match to TRBD1 covers 7 bases. This CDR3 contains 14 residues. CDR1 is MNHEY and CDR2 is SVGAGI in the germline V gene. V was pared by 6 bases and J by 2 bases, with 6 bases of the junction left unmatched. The CDR3 DNA reads as TGTGCCAGCAGAGTCCGGGACAGTCAAGAGACCCAGTACTTC. Translated: CASRVRDSQETQYF.

This clone was seen just once. The V and J genes are TRBV12-3 or TRBV12-4 and TRBJ1-2; 7 bases fit TRBD1. CDR3 size: 12 residues. The trim removed 6 bases at V and 6 bases at J, leaving 4 bases unmatched. CDR3 in DNA: TGTGCCAGCAGGGGGGACAGCCATGGCTACACCTTC. Protein sequence: CASRGDSHGYTF.

The rearrangement uses TRBV5-1 and TRBJ2-3; TRBD2 matches at 10 bases. This CDR3 has 17 amino acids. The V segment lost 4 bases and the J segment 2 bases; nucleotides outside the gene matches: 10. CDR1 SGHRS and CDR2 YFSETQ come from the germline V gene. The CDR3 DNA reads as TGCGCCAGCAGCCCCGGGCGGCTAGCGGGGGACACAGATACGCAGTATTTT. Translated: CASSPGRLAGDTDTQYF.

This clone was detected only once. This rearrangement joins TRBV21-1 to TRBJ2-1; the D segment call TRBD2 is taken from the table without a DNA check. TRBV21-1 is labeled a pseudogene. The CDR3 has 17 amino acids. The CDR3 coding sequence is TGTGCCAGCGGTGTACGAAGACTAGCGGGTAACTACAATGAGCAGTTCTTC. It specifies CASGVRRLAGNYNEQFF.

The chain uses TRBV6-5 and TRBJ2-3, with TRBD2 matching 7 bases. The germline V gene has CDR1 MNHEY and CDR2 SVGAGI. V dropped 8 bases and J dropped 3; count of bases not matched to a gene: 5. There are 13 residues in the CDR3. This chain's CDR3 is CASGWGGTDTQYF. DNA of the CDR3: TGTGCCAGCGGGTGGGGGGGAACAGATACGCAGTATTTT.

Only a few counts were recorded for this clone. This sequence joins TRBV10-3 and TRBJ1-5; 8 bases fit TRBD1. Germline CDR1 ENHRY, CDR2 SYGVKD. The CDR3 loop spans 15 amino acids. J gave up 7 bases and V 0 bases, and 5 bases lay outside the gene matches. This chain's CDR3 is CAISESWTGRQPQHF. The CDR3 nucleotides are TGTGCCATCAGTGAGTCTTGGACAGGGAGACAGCCCCAGCATTTT.

This chain uses TRBV7-3 with TRBJ2-3; possibly TRBD2 for D (6 bases). This CDR3 has 14 amino acids. Trimming removed 2 bases from V and 5 bases from J, with 11 bases in between. Germline CDR1 and CDR2: SGHTA and FQGTGA. The CDR3 DNA follows: TGTGCCAGCAGCTTAGGAGGGGACCTAGATACGCAGTATTTT. This translates into CASSLGGDLDTQYF.

This clone appeared a few times. The chain has TRBV18 and TRBJ2-7, with D tentatively TRBD2 (6 bases). Germline CDR1 reads KGHSH; CDR2 reads LQKENI. Trimming pared 3 bases from V and 5 bases from J, leaving 14 bases between. CDR3 length: 14 amino acids. CDR3 bases: TGTGCCAGCTCACCGCAAGGGAGGAGTGACGAGCAGTACTTC. Amino acid sequence: CASSPQGRSDEQYF.

The genes are TRBV6-5 and TRBJ1-1; tentatively, D is TRBD1 (5 bases). Germline CDR1 and CDR2: MNHEY and SVGAGI. Trimming shortened V by 2 bases and J by 3 bases, and 10 bases separated the two germline ends. The CDR3 has 14 amino acids. The CDR3: CASSYVGGDTEAFF. DNA of the CDR3: TGTGCCAGCAGTTACGTCGGAGGGGACACTGAAGCTTTCTTT.

The genes are TRBV19 and TRBJ1-4; TRBD1 matches 10 bases. The CDR3 runs to 15 residues. CDR1 and CDR2 from the germline V gene are LNHDA and SQIVND (reference sequence). The V gene end was trimmed by 5 bases and the J gene end by 7 bases; junction bases not matched to a gene: 7. Here the CDR3 DNA reads TGTGCCAGTAGTGGCCGGACAGGGGGGCCTGAAAAACTGTTTTTT. Residues: CASSGRTGGPEKLFF.

The CDR3 protein is CASSGGQGPQETQYF. The CDR3 nucleotides read TGTGCCAGCAGCGGTGGACAGGGCCCACAAGAGACCCAGTACTTC. The rearrangement joins TRBV11-3 to TRBJ2-5; 8 bases match TRBD1. Germline V gene lookup returns CDR1 SGHNT and CDR2 YENEEA. The CDR3 is 15 residues long. After removal of 5 bases from V and 2 bases from J, the junction contained 7 bases not matched to a gene.

This chain links TRBV4-2 with TRBJ1-6; 11 nucleotides agree with TRBD1. The germline V gene encodes CDR1 LGHNA and CDR2 YNFKEQ. J gave up 7 bases and V 1 base, and 3 bases lay outside the gene matches. The CDR3 covers 16 residues. The CDR3 loop is CASSQGTGGANSPLHF. CDR3 nucleotides: TGTGCCAGCAGCCAAGGGACAGGGGGCGCGAATTCACCCCTCCACTTT.

The gene calls are TRBV6-5 and TRBJ1-4; D gene ambiguous. Trimming stripped 11 bases from V and 8 bases from J, with 15 bases between. The CDR3 sequence is 12 residues long. Germline lookup yields CDR1 MNHEY and CDR2 SVGAGI. CDR3 sequence: CAGGRGYEKLFF. The CDR3 bases are TGTGCCGGCGGGCGCGGTTACGAAAAACTGTTTTTT.

V and J are TRBV11-2 and TRBJ1-3; TRBD1 is a possible D gene (5 bases). CDR1 is SGHAT and CDR2 is FQNNGV in the germline V gene. CDR3 size: 15 residues. V was clipped by 7 bases and J by 0 bases, with 13 bases between them. For the CDR3, the DNA is TGTGCCAGCAATTTTACCGGGGGCTCTGGAAACACCATATATTTT. Translation gives CASNFTGGSGNTIYF.

DNA of the CDR3: TGTGCCAGCAGCTTCCCGGGAAACACCATATATTTT. Its translation is CASSFPGNTIYF. The V and J genes are TRBV7-2 and TRBJ1-3, with D unresolved. V lost 3 bases and J 4 bases, leaving 4 bases between the germline ends. CDR1 SGHTA and CDR2 FQGNSA come from the germline V gene. This CDR3 region has 12 residues.

In this sample, this clone turned up a few times. The chain uses TRBV5-1 and TRBJ2-7; TRBD1 matches at 9 bases. Trimming cost V 0 bases and J 2 bases; bases outside gene matches: 0. This CDR3 is built from 14 residues. CDR1 SGHRS and CDR2 YFSETQ come from the germline V gene. CDR3 coding DNA: TGCGCCAGCAGCTTGGGACAGGGGGCCTACGAGCAGTACTTC. It is translated as CASSLGQGAYEQYF.

The chain couples TRBV3-1 (or the pseudogene TRBV3-2) to TRBJ1-2, with D possibly matching TRBD1 (5 bases). Trimming removed 0 bases at V and 3 bases at J, with 11 bases between. Per germline, CDR1 LGHDT and CDR2 YNNKEL (reference sequence). This CDR3 is built from 15 residues. The DNA for the CDR3 is TGTGCCAGCAGCCAAGATAATGACAGATACTATGGCTACACCTTC. Translated, it gives CASSQDNDRYYGYTF.

V usage is TRBV19 and J usage is TRBJ1-5, with D uncertain. This CDR3 has 13 amino acids. The V end was cut by 6 bases, the J end by 4 bases, with 10 bases between. Germline CDR1 and CDR2: LNHDA and SQIVND (reference sequence). The DNA for the CDR3 is TGTGCCAGTAGGGAGGGAGGGAATCAGCCCCAGCATTTT. The encoded protein is CASREGGNQPQHF.

The DNA of the CDR3 is TGTGCCAGCAGCCTTGGGACAGGAGACGGGACTAACCATTACGAGCAGTACTTC. It yields the protein CASSLGTGDGTNHYEQYF. The gene calls are TRBV9 and TRBJ2-7, with D possibly being TRBD1 (8 bases). The V end lost 4 bases, the J end lost 4 bases, and 27 bases lay between the germline ends. CDR3 length: 18 residues. Per germline, CDR1 SGDLS and CDR2 YYNGEE.

The chain combines TRBV18 with TRBJ1-2, with TRBD1 matching 8 bases. The CDR3 covers 15 residues. The V gene's germline CDR1 is KGHSH and CDR2 LQKENI. V shed 6 bases, J shed 0 bases, and the junction held 6 bases outside the gene matches. In DNA form, the CDR3 reads TGTGCCAGCTCGCCGGACAGGGAATCTAACTATGGCTACACCTTC. This gives the protein CASSPDRESNYGYTF. Supplemented by reference TRBV18 and TRBJ1-2, the full variable domain reads NAGVMQNPRHLVRRRGQEARLRCSPMKGHSHVYWYRQLPEEGLKFMVYLQKENIIDESGMPKERFSAEFPKEGPSILRIQQVVRGDSAAYFCASSPDRESNYGYTFGSGTRLTVV.

V and J are TRBV30 and TRBJ1-5; the match to TRBD1 covers 7 bases. Germline V gene lookup returns CDR1 GTSNPN and CDR2 SVGIG (reference sequence). The V and J ends lost 4 bases and 2 bases, in that order; junction bases with no gene match: 2. The CDR3 contains 13 residues. CDR3: CAWTGGGNQPQHF. Written as DNA, the CDR3 is TGTGCCTGGACAGGGGGTGGCAATCAGCCCCAGCATTTT. The whole variable domain, filled in from reference TRBV30 and TRBJ1-5, reads SQTIHQWPATLVQPVGSPLSLECTVEGTSNPNLYWYRQAAGRGLQLLFYSVGIGQISSEVPQNLSASRPQDRQFILSSKKLLLSDSGFYLCAWTGGGNQPQHFGDGTRLSIL.